This T cell receptor (beta chain) was observed in a study of T cell repertoires in cytomegalovirus infection. Study-level information: Carrying CMV and the relevant HLA type showed in public TCR beta signatures. Overall study results and limits: Dominating the ex vivo response were TCR beta clonotypes that were CMV-specific and HLA-C-restricted. The cumulative frequency of public TCR beta families distinguished individuals who carried CMV together with the relevant HLA.

The table lists this clonotype with many counts. The antigen is not known. TCRdb processed the reads anew with MiXCR; each CDR3 protein has one entry. Here the sample spans roughly 280,000 distinct CDR3 sequences, roughly 15% being singletons. Sequenced: PBMCs. The sequence was collected from a human donor in good health (CMV status not recorded). Some clones in this sample may be carry-over from other donors' samples.

CDR3 in DNA: TGTGCCAGCACCGCAGACATCACAGATACGCAGTATTTT. Translation gives CASTADITDTQYF. V and J are TRBV12-3 or TRBV12-4 and TRBJ2-3; the D is unclear. V was cut by 7 bases and J by 2 bases, with 10 bases left in between. The CDR3 is made up of 13 amino acids.